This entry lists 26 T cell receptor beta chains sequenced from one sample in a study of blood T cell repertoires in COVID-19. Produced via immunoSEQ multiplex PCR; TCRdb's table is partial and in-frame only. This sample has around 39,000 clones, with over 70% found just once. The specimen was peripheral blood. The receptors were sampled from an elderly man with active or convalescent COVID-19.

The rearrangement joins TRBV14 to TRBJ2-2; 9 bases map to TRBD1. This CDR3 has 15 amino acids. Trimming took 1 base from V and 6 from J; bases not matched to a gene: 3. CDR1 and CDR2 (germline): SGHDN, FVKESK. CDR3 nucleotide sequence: TGTGCCAGCAGCCAAGTCGGGACAGGGTCCGGGGAGCTGTTTTTT. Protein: CASSQVGTGSGELFF.

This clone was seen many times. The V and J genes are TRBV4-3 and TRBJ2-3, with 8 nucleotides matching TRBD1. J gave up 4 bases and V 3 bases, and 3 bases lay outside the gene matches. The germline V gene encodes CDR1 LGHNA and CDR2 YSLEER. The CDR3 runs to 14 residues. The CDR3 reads CASSHGQGSDTQYF. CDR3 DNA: TGCGCCAGCAGCCACGGACAGGGCTCAGATACGCAGTATTTT.

Written as DNA, the CDR3 is TGCGCCAGCAGCTTGGGGACAGCCCCTGGCTACGAGCAGTACTTC. Protein product: CASSLGTAPGYEQYF. This chain joins TRBV5-1 and TRBJ2-7, with D possibly TRBD1 on 6 matching bases. The germline V gene encodes CDR1 SGHRS and CDR2 YFSETQ. The CDR3 length is 15 residues. V was shortened by 0 bases and J by 3 bases, with 13 bases between the two germline ends. Using reference TRBV5-1 and TRBJ2-7 for the parts outside the CDR3, the full variable domain is KAGVTQTPRYLIKTRGQQVTLSCSPISGHRSVSWYQQTPGQGLQFLFEYFSETQRNKGNFPGRFSGRQFSNSRSEMNVSTLELGDSALYLCASSLGTAPGYEQYFGPGTRLTVT.

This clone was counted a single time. DNA of the CDR3: TGTGCCACCGGGAAACGGGAGGGGGACACTGAAGCTTTCTTT. This gives the protein CATGKREGDTEAFF. This chain connects TRBV24-1 to TRBJ1-1, with D tentatively TRBD1 (6 bases). V was trimmed by 9 bases and J by 3 bases, leaving 16 bases between them. The CDR3 is 14 residues long. The germline V gene encodes CDR1 KGHDR and CDR2 SFDVKD.

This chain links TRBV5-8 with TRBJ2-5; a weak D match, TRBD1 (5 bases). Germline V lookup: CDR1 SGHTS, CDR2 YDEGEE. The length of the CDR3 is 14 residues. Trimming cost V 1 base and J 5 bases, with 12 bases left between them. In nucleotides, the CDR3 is TGTGCCAGCAGCTTGTTGGCAGGGCGGGAGACCCAGTACTTC. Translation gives CASSLLAGRETQYF.

The CDR3 spells CASSLDGQDNNEQFF. The DNA for the CDR3 is TGTGCCAGCAGCTTAGACGGACAAGACAACAATGAGCAGTTCTTC. The chain links TRBV7-2 to TRBJ2-1; the D gene is possibly TRBD1 (5 bases). CDR1 and CDR2 (germline): SGHTA, FQGNSA. The CDR3 is 15 residues long. The V end lost 1 base, the J end lost 5 bases, and 12 bases lay between the germline ends.

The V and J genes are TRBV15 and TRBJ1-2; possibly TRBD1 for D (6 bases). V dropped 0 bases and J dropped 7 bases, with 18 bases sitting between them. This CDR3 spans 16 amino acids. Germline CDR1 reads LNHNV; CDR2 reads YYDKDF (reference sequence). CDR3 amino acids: CATSRELTGTVGGYTF. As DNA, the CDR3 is TGTGCCACCAGCAGAGAACTGACAGGCACCGTGGGTGGCTACACCTTC.

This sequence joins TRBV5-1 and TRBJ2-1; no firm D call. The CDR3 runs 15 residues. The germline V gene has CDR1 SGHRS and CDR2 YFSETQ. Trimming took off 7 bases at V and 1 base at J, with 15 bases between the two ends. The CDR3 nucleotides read TGCGCCAGCGGATCCGGATCTAGATCCTACAATGAGCAGTTCTTC. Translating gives CASGSGSRSYNEQFF.

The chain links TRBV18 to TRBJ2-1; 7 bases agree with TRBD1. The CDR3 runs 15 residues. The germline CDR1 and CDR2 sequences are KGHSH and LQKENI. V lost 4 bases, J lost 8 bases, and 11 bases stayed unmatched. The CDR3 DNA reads TGTGCCAGCTCACTAGAAATGACAGGGACCCATGAGCAGTTCTTC. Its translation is CASSLEMTGTHEQFF.

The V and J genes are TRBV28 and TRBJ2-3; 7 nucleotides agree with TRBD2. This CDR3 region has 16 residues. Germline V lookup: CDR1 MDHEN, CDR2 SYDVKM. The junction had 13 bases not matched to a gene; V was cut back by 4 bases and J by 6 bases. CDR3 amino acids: CASSSRTRAAGDTQYF. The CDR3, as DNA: TGTGCCAGCAGTTCTCGGACTAGGGCTGCGGGGGATACGCAGTATTTT.

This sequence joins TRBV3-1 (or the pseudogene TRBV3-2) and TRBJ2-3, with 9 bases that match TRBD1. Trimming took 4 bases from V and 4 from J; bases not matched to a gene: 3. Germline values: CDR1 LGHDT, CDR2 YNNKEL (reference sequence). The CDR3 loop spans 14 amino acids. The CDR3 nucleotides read TGTGCCAGCAGCCCGGGGGACAGGGCAGATACGCAGTATTTT. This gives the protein CASSPGDRADTQYF.

The chain's CDR3 is CASGFGERLGSPLHF. The CDR3 nucleotides are TGTGCTAGTGGTTTCGGGGAAAGATTAGGTTCACCCCTCCACTTT. This rearrangement joins TRBV12-5 to TRBJ1-6; no clear D. The germline V and J ends were trimmed by 3 bases and 9 bases, with 15 bases remaining between them. The CDR3 consists of 15 residues. Germline CDR1 LGHNT, CDR2 FRNRAP.

Written as DNA, the CDR3 is TGTGCCAGCAGGACAGGGGCCCAAGAGACCCAGTACTTC. Amino acid sequence: CASRTGAQETQYF. The rearrangement uses TRBV12-3 or TRBV12-4 and TRBJ2-5; 8 nucleotides align to TRBD1. CDR3 length equals 13 residues. The V segment lost 6 bases and the J segment 1 base; nucleotides outside the gene matches: 1.

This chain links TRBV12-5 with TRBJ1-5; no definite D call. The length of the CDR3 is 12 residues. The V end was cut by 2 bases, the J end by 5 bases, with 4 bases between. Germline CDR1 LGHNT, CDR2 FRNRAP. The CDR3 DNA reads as TGTGCTAGTGGTTTGCCGGATCAGCCCCAGCATTTT. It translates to CASGLPDQPQHF.

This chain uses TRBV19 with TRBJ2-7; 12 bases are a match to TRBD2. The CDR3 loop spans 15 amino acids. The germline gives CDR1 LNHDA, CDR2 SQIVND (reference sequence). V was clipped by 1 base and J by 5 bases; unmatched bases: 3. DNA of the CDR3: TGTGCCAGTAGTATAGCGACTAGCGGGAGTCACGAGCAGTACTTC. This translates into CASSIATSGSHEQYF.

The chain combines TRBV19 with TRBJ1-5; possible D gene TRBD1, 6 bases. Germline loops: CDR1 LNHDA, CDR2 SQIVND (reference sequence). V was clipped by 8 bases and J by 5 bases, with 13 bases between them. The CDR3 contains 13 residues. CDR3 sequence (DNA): TGTGCCAGTGGGGACAACCCAGATCAGCCCCAGCATTTT. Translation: CASGDNPDQPQHF. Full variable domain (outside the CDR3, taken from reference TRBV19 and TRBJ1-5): DGGITQSPKYLFRKEGQNVTLSCEQNLNHDAMYWYRQDPGQGLRLIYYSQIVNDFQKGDIAEGYSVSREKKESFPLTVTSAQKNPTAFYLCASGDNPDQPQHFGDGTRLSIL.

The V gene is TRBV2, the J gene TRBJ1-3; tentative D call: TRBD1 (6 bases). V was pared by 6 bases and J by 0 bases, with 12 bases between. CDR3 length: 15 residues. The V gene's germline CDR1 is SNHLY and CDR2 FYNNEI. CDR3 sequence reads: CASRQTGVSGNTIYF. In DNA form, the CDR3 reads TGTGCCAGCAGACAGACAGGCGTCTCTGGAAACACCATATATTTT.

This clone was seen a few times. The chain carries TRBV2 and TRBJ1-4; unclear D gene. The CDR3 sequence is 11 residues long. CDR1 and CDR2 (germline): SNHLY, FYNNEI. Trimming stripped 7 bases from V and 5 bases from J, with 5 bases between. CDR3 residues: CASNTNEKLFF. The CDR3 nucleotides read TGTGCCAGCAACACAAATGAAAAACTGTTTTTT.

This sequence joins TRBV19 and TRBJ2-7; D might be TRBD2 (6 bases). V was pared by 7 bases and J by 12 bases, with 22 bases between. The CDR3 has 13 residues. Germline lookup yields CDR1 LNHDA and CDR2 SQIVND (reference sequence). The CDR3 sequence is CASTGGAPHVRYF. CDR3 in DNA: TGTGCCAGTACGGGCGGGGCCCCTCACGTTCGGTACTTC.

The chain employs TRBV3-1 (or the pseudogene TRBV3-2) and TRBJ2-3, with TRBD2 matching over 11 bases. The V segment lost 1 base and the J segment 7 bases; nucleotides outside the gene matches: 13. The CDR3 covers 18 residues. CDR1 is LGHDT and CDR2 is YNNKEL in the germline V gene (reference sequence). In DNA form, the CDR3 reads TGTGCCAGCAGCCAAGTTCTGCTAGCGGGGGGATCTTCGAATACGCAGTATTTT. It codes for CASSQVLLAGGSSNTQYF.

This chain's CDR3 is CASSQVSDSGNTIYF. CDR3 nucleotides: TGTGCCAGCAGCCAAGTATCGGACAGTGGAAACACCATATATTTT. The chain links TRBV4-2 to TRBJ1-3; D is perhaps TRBD1 (6 bases). Trimming cost V 1 base and J 3 bases, with 10 bases left between them. The V gene's germline CDR1 is LGHNA and CDR2 YNFKEQ. The CDR3 consists of 15 residues.

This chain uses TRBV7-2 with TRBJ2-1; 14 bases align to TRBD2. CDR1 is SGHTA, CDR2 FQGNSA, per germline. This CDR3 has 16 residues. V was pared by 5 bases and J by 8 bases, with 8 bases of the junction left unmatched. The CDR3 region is CASSVGLAGAGYEQFF. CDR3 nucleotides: TGTGCCAGCAGCGTGGGACTAGCGGGAGCTGGCTATGAGCAGTTCTTC. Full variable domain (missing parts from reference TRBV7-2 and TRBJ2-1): GAGVSQSPSNKVTEKGKDVELRCDPISGHTALYWYRQSLGQGLEFLIYFQGNSAPDKSGLPSDRFSAERTGGSVSTLTIQRTQQEDSAVYLCASSVGLAGAGYEQFFGPGTRLTVL.

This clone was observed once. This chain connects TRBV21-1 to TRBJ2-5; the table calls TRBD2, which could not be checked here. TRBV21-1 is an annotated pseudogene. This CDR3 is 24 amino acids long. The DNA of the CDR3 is TGTGCCAGCAGCAAAGGTGGCGCTTCTCGACGCCCACATCCAGAGGTTTTGGGCCAAGAGACCCAGTACTTC. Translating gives CASSKGGASRRPHPEVLGQETQYF.

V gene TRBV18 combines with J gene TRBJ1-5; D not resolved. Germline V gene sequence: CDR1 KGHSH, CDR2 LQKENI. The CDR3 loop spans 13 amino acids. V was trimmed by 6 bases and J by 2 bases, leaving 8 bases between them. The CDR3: CASSIGGNQPQHF. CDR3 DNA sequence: TGTGCCAGCTCCATAGGAGGCAATCAGCCCCAGCATTTT.

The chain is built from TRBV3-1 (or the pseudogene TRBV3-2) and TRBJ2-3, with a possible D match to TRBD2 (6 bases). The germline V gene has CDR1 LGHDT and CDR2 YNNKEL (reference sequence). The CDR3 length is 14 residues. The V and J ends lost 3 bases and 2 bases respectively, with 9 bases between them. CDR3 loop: CASSQTRNTDTQYF. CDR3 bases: TGTGCCAGCAGCCAGACTAGAAACACAGATACGCAGTATTTT.

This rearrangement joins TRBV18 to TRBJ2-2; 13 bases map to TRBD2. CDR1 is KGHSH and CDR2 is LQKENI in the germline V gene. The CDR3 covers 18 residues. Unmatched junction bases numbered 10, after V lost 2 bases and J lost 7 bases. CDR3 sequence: CASSPGTSGTRASGELFF. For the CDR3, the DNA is TGTGCCAGCTCACCAGGGACTAGCGGGACCCGAGCTAGCGGGGAGCTGTTTTTT.